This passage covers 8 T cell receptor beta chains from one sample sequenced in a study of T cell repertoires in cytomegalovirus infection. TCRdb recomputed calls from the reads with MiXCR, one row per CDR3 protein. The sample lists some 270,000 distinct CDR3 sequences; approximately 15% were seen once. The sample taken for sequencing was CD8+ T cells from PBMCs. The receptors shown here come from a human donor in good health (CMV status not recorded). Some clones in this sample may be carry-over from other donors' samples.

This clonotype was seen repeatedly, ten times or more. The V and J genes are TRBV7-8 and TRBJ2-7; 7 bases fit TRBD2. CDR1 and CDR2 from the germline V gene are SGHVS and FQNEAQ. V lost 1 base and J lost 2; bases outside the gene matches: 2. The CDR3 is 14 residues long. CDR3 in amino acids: CASSLGGLTYEQYF. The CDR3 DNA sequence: TGTGCCAGCAGCTTAGGGGGACTAACCTACGAGCAGTACTTC.

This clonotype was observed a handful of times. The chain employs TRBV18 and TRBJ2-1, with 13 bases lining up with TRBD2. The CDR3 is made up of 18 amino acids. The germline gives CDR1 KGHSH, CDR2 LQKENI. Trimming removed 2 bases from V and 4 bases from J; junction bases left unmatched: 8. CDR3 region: CASSPKTSGGPIYNEQFF. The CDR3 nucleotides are TGTGCCAGCTCACCAAAGACTAGCGGGGGGCCGATTTACAATGAGCAGTTCTTC.

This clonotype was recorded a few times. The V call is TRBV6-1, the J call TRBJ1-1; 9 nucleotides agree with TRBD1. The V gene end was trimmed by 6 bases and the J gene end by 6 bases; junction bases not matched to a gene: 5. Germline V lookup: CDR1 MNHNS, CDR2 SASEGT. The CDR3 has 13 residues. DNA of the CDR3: TGTGCCAGCAGACCGGACAGGGGTCCTGAAGCTTTCTTT. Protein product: CASRPDRGPEAFF.

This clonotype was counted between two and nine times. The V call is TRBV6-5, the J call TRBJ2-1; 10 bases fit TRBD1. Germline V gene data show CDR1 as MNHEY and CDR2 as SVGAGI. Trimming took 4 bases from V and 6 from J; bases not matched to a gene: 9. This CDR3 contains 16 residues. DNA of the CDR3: TGTGCCAGCAGTTGGGAGGGACAGGGGCCCGGCAATGAGCAGTTCTTC. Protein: CASSWEGQGPGNEQFF.

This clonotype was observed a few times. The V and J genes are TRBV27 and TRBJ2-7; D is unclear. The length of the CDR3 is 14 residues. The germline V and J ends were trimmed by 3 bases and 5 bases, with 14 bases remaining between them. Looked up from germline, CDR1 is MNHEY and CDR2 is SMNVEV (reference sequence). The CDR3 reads CASSFSSRADEQYF. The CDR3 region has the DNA TGTGCCAGCAGTTTCAGTTCTCGGGCCGACGAGCAGTACTTC.

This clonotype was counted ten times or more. CDR3 coding DNA: TGCAGCGTTCCTGGCGGTTTGGGTCAGGGGTCAGATACGCAGTATTTT. This gives the protein CSVPGGLGQGSDTQYF. V usage is TRBV29-1 and J usage is TRBJ2-3; D might be TRBD1 (6 bases). V dropped 5 bases and J dropped 4 bases, with 22 bases sitting between them. The germline CDR1 and CDR2 sequences are SQVTM and ANQGSEA. This CDR3 comprises 16 residues.

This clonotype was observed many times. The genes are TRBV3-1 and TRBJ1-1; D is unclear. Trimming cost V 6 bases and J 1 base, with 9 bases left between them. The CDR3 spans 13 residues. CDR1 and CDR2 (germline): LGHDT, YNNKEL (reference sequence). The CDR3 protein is CASRRDSNTEAFF. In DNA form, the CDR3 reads TGTGCCAGCAGGCGGGATTCGAACACTGAAGCTTTCTTT.

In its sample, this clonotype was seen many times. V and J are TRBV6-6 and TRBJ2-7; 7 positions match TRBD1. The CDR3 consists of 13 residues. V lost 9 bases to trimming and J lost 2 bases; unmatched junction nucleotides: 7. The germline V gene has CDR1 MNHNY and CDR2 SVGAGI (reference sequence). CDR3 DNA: TGTGCCAGTCGGGACAGTGAAGCCTACGAGCAGTACTTC. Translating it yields CASRDSEAYEQYF.